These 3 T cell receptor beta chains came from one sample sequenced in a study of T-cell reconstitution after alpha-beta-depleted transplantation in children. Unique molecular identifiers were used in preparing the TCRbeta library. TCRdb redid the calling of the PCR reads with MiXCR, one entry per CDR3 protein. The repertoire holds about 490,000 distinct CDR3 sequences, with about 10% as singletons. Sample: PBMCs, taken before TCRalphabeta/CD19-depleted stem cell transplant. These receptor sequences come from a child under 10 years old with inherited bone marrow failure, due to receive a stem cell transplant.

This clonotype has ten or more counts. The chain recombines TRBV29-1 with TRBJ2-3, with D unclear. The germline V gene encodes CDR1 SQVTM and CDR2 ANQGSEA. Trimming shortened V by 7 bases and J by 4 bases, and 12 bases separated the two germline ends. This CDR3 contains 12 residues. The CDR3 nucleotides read TGCAGCGCTGGACGTGGAGCAGATACGCAGTATTTT. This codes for CSAGRGADTQYF.

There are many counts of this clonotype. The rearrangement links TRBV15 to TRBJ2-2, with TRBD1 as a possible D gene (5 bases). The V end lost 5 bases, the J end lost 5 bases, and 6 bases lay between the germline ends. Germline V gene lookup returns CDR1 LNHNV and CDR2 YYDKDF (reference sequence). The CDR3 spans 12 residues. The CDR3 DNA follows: TGTGCCACCAGCCAGGGAACCGGGGAGCTGTTTTTT. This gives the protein CATSQGTGELFF.

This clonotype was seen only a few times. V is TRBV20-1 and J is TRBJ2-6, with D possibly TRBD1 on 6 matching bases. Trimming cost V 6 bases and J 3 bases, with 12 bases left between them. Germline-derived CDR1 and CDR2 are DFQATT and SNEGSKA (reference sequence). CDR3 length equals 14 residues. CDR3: CSAKTGFGANVLTF. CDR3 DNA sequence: TGCAGTGCGAAAACAGGGTTTGGGGCCAACGTCCTGACTTTC.